This T cell receptor beta chain was sequenced for a study of radiation and T cells in renal cell carcinoma. Time point reported: blood 2 weeks post-SBRT. Treatment given: 15 Gy SBRT to primary tumor, nephrectomy 4 weeks later. Assay used: immunoSEQ multiplex PCR; TCRdb lists only in-frame clones, some missing. The repertoire holds about 150,000 clones, with approximately 88% as singletons. Study outcomes and limitations: From baseline, blood top tumor clonotypes peaked at 2 weeks post-radiation.

This CDR3 region has 17 residues. V dropped 6 bases and J dropped 7 bases, with 22 bases sitting between them. On this clone: The antigen is unknown.

This chain joins TRBV6-7 and TRBJ1-6; no firm D call. TRBV6-7 has ORF status, its function being uncertain. The TCR comes from a woman aged 45-60 years with renal cell carcinoma. The sample here was blood, taken from a patient whose treatment included radiotherapy and nephrectomy. CDR3 amino acids: CASSPFSVTFPNSPLHF. CDR3 nucleotides: TGTGCCAGCAGCCCTTTTAGTGTGACGTTCCCCAATTCACCCCTCCACTTT.